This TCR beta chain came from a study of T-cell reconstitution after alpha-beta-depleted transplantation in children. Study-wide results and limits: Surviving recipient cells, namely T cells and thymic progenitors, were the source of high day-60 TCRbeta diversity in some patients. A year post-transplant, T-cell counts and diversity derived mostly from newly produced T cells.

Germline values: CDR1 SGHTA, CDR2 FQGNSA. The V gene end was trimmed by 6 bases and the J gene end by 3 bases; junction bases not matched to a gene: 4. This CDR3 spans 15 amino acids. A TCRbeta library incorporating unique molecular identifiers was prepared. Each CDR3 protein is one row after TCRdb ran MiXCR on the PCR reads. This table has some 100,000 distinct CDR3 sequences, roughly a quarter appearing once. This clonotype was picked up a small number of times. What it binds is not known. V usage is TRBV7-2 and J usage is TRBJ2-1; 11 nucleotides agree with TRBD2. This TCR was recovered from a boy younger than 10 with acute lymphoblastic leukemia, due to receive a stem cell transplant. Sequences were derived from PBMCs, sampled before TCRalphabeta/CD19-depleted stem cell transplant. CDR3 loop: CASRGTSGYYNEQFF. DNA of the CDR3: TGTGCCAGCAGGGGGACTAGCGGTTACTACAATGAGCAGTTCTTC.